This TCR beta chain was captured by sequencing in a study of T-cell memory formation after mild COVID-19. About the research overall: TCR clusters showed largely donor specificity. Study findings and constraints: A second wave expanding day 15 to 37 was CD4+-biased; contracting clones were balanced.

V lost 4 bases to trimming and J lost 2 bases, with 11 bases between them. Germline loops: CDR1 LGHDT, CDR2 YNNKEL (reference sequence). The CDR3 totals 14 residues. This clonotype was picked up many times. Its antigen is unidentified. 5'RACE with constant-segment primers built TCRalpha and TCRbeta cDNA libraries with UMIs. TCRdb passed the 5' RACE reads through MiXCR, listing each CDR3 protein once. The sample gives about 410,000 distinct CDR3 sequences, approximately 19% of which show up once; roughly a fifth is in the top ten. Specimen: PBMCs or a T cell subset sorted from them (not recorded which). The rearrangement uses TRBV3-1 and TRBJ2-5, with D tentatively TRBD1 or TRBD2 (6 bases each). This TCR was sampled from a man aged 18 to 30 who had mild COVID-19 (a few samples of this study predate the infection). Cell type and time point are not known. CDR3 amino acids: CASSRQGRQETQYF. CDR3 coding DNA: TGTGCCAGCAGCCGCCAGGGGAGGCAAGAGACCCAGTACTTC.